Listed below are T cell receptor beta chains from one sample, sequenced in a study of healthy donors' naive CD4 and CD8 T cells. A single record per CDR3 protein comes from TCRdb applying MiXCR to the reads. The sample includes 150,000 to 200,000 distinct CDR3 sequences, over 60% of them seen just once. Sequencing was carried out using naive CD4+ and CD8+ T cells sorted from blood, pooled from several donors. These receptors originate from a pool of human donors in good health; the sample pools cells from several healthy donors. The CDR3 runs from the conserved cysteine through the conserved F or W. Each record gives: D gene, J gene, clone size, V gene, CDR3 protein, CDR3 DNA. D genes are given only for firm matches. Clone size is not always given. Where it is, it says once, few, many or a class for expanded clones.

NA | TRBJ2-6 | NA | TRBV6-2/TRBV6-3 | CASSYDSSGANVLTF | TGTGCCAGCAGTTACGACTCCTCTGGGGCCAACGTCCTGACTTTC
NA | TRBJ2-5 | NA | TRBV24-1 | CATSVSGGGETQYF | TGTGCCACCAGTGTAAGCGGTGGGGGAGAGACCCAGTACTTC
NA | TRBJ2-5 | NA | TRBV29-1 | CSVWSTETQYF | TGCAGCGTTTGGTCGACGGAGACCCAGTACTTC
NA | TRBJ2-7 | NA | TRBV29-1 | CSVEAILGQQGQGEQYF | TGCAGCGTTGAAGCAATTTTAGGACAACAGGGTCAAGGCGAGCAGTACTTC
NA | TRBJ2-7 | NA | TRBV6-6 | CASSYGTPSSYEQYF | TGTGCCAGCAGTTACGGGACGCCGAGCTCCTACGAGCAGTACTTC
NA | TRBJ2-7 | NA | TRBV25-1 | CASRQGNEQYF | TGTGCCAGCAGACAGGGTAACGAGCAGTACTTC
NA | TRBJ1-2 | NA | TRBV29-1 | CSVVAGDDYGYTF | TGCAGCGTTGTAGCAGGGGACGACTATGGCTACACCTTC
NA | TRBJ2-7 | once | TRBV11-2 | CASSPVWTASEQYF | TGTGCCAGCAGCCCCGTTTGGACAGCAAGTGAGCAGTACTTC
TRBD1 | TRBJ2-7 | NA | TRBV19 | CASSVGTGGLSYEQYF | TGTGCCAGTTCTGTAGGGACAGGGGGCCTGTCCTACGAGCAGTACTTC
NA | TRBJ2-3 | NA | TRBV4-2 | CASSQAASKVTDTQYF | TGTGCCAGCAGCCAAGCCGCTAGCAAAGTCACAGATACGCAGTATTTT
NA | TRBJ1-5 | few | TRBV6-5 | CASRTGNQPQHF | TGTGCCAGCCGGACAGGCAATCAGCCCCAGCATTTT
NA | TRBJ1-1 | NA | TRBV6-1 | CASIVTVRQVNTEAFF | TGTGCCAGCATCGTAACCGTCCGACAGGTCAACACTGAAGCTTTCTTT
TRBD1 | TRBJ1-2 | few | TRBV30 | CAWSFGQDLYGYTF | TGTGCCTGGAGTTTCGGACAGGATCTCTATGGCTACACCTTC
TRBD2 | TRBJ2-1 | NA | TRBV6-2/TRBV6-3 | CASSSAGGYNEQFF | TGTGCCAGCAGTTCAGCGGGAGGGTACAATGAGCAGTTCTTC
NA | TRBJ1-1 | NA | TRBV19 | CASSHEALRNTEAFF | TGTGCCAGTAGTCACGAAGCCCTTAGGAACACTGAAGCTTTCTTT
TRBD1 | TRBJ1-6 | few | TRBV5-6 | CASSLAGDRDSPLHF | TGTGCCAGCAGCTTGGCAGGGGACAGAGATTCACCCCTCCACTTT
TRBD1 | TRBJ2-1 | NA | TRBV6-2/TRBV6-3 | CASREDRVLNEQFF | TGTGCCAGCAGGGAAGACAGGGTCTTGAATGAGCAGTTCTTC
TRBD2 | TRBJ2-3 | NA | TRBV5-4 | CASSLASGRVTDTQYF | TGTGCCAGCAGCTTGGCTAGCGGGAGAGTGACAGATACGCAGTATTTT
TRBD1 | TRBJ1-1 | NA | TRBV29-1 | CSVAASKGALRNTEAFF | TGCAGCGTTGCCGCATCGAAGGGGGCATTGAGGAACACTGAAGCTTTCTTT
TRBD2 | TRBJ2-3 | NA | TRBV14 | CASSRLAGGPDTQYF | TGTGCCAGCAGCAGACTAGCGGGAGGCCCAGATACGCAGTATTTT
TRBD2 | TRBJ2-3 | NA | TRBV29-1 | CSGDSGGTDTQYF | TGCAGCGGAGATAGCGGGGGCACAGATACGCAGTATTTT
NA | TRBJ2-4 | few | TRBV6-5 | CASRGVNGDIQYF | TGTGCCAGCAGGGGTGTGAACGGAGACATTCAGTACTTC
NA | TRBJ1-1 | NA | TRBV6-5 | CASKDVGTEAFF | TGTGCCAGCAAAGACGTGGGCACTGAAGCTTTCTTT
NA | TRBJ2-5 | NA | TRBV20-1 | CSVTGNQETQYF | TGCAGTGTAACAGGAAACCAAGAGACCCAGTACTTC
NA | TRBJ2-7 | few | TRBV29-1 | CSVAEGNEQYF | TGCAGCGTTGCGGAGGGGAACGAGCAGTACTTC
NA | TRBJ1-1 | NA | TRBV20-1 | CSAGRRGTEAFF | TGCAGTGCTGGCCGGAGGGGCACTGAAGCTTTCTTT
NA | TRBJ2-3 | few | TRBV5-4 | CASLGFGETDTQYF | TGTGCCAGCCTCGGGTTTGGGGAGACAGATACGCAGTATTTT
TRBD1 | TRBJ1-1 | NA | TRBV19 | CASQTGGVNEAFF | TGTGCCAGCCAGACAGGGGGCGTTAATGAAGCTTTCTTT
TRBD1 | TRBJ2-7 | NA | TRBV6-5 | CASSSDRAMGYEQYF | TGTGCCAGCAGTTCGGACAGGGCGATGGGCTACGAGCAGTACTTC
NA | TRBJ2-7 | NA | TRBV6-5 | CASSYSQGWIYEQYF | TGTGCCAGCAGTTACTCTCAGGGGTGGATCTACGAGCAGTACTTC
NA | TRBJ1-1 | NA | TRBV11-1 | CASSPKQRDIKTTEAFF | TGTGCCAGCAGCCCGAAGCAGAGGGACATAAAAACCACTGAAGCTTTCTTT
NA | TRBJ2-3 | NA | TRBV19 | CASSVGQNTDTQYF | TGTGCCAGTAGTGTGGGACAAAACACAGATACGCAGTATTTT
NA | TRBJ2-1 | NA | TRBV19 | CASSTPTLTRRDYNEQFF | TGTGCCAGTAGTACCCCCACCCTCACTAGAAGGGACTACAATGAGCAGTTCTTC
TRBD1 | TRBJ2-5 | NA | TRBV5-1 | CASSSSDRDGTQYF | TGCGCCAGCAGCTCGTCGGACAGGGACGGGACCCAGTACTTC
NA | TRBJ2-7 | NA | TRBV28 | CASGSRDNSYEQYF | TGTGCCAGCGGATCCCGGGACAACTCCTACGAGCAGTACTTC
TRBD2 | TRBJ2-7 | NA | TRBV28 | CASSLVGTSGVF | TGTGCCAGCAGTTTAGTAGGGACTAGCGGGGTCTTC
NA | TRBJ2-1 | NA | TRBV29-1 | CSVEIRISYNEQFF | TGCAGCGTTGAAATCAGGATCTCCTACAATGAGCAGTTCTTC
NA | TRBJ2-1 | few | TRBV29-1 | CSARAGPYNEQFF | TGCAGCGCAAGAGCGGGCCCCTACAATGAGCAGTTCTTC
NA | TRBJ1-5 | NA | TRBV28 | CASRAYPGNQPQHF | TGTGCCAGCAGGGCATACCCAGGCAATCAGCCCCAGCATTTT
TRBD2 | TRBJ2-7 | NA | TRBV6-5 | CASSQREQVEQYF | TGTGCCAGCAGTCAGCGGGAGCAGGTCGAGCAGTACTTC
TRBD2 | TRBJ2-7 | few | TRBV29-1 | CSVDGAGGEYEQYF | TGCAGCGTTGATGGAGCGGGAGGTGAATACGAGCAGTACTTC
NA | TRBJ2-1 | NA | TRBV30 | CAWNRRSHPNNEQFF | TGTGCCTGGAATCGACGGAGCCACCCTAACAATGAGCAGTTCTTC
TRBD2 | TRBJ2-4 | once | TRBV27 | CASSYWAPGLAHIQYF | TGTGCCAGCAGTTATTGGGCACCGGGACTAGCGCACATTCAGTACTTC
NA | TRBJ1-2 | NA | TRBV4-3 | CASSQVGQGYGYTF | TGCGCCAGCAGCCAAGTGGGGCAGGGGTATGGCTACACCTTC
NA | TRBJ2-5 | NA | TRBV11-2 | CASSLGLGIWETQYF | TGTGCCAGCAGCTTAGGACTGGGGATTTGGGAGACCCAGTACTTC
NA | TRBJ2-3 | NA | TRBV6-5 | CASSYIRVQSTDTQYF | TGTGCCAGCAGTTACATAAGGGTACAAAGCACAGATACGCAGTATTTT
NA | TRBJ1-2 | NA | TRBV6-5 | CASSYSRINYGYTF | TGTGCCAGCAGTTACTCGAGGATTAACTATGGCTACACCTTC
NA | TRBJ1-2 | NA | TRBV10-1 | CASSYSPATNYGYTF | TGTGCCAGCAGTTACTCGCCAGCTACTAACTATGGCTACACCTTC
TRBD2 | TRBJ2-1 | NA | TRBV19 | CASSIGSGFNEQFF | TGTGCCAGTAGTATAGGTAGCGGGTTCAATGAGCAGTTCTTC
NA | TRBJ2-7 | NA | TRBV19 | CASSEGDIYEQYF | TGTGCCAGTAGTGAGGGCGACATCTACGAGCAGTACTTC
NA | TRBJ2-1 | few | TRBV29-1 | CSGLTGSSYNEQFF | TGCAGCGGATTGACGGGATCCTCCTACAATGAGCAGTTCTTC
NA | TRBJ2-1 | NA | TRBV5-5 | CASSPDFSPYNEQFF | TGTGCCAGCAGCCCTGATTTCTCACCGTACAATGAGCAGTTCTTC
TRBD1 | TRBJ1-2 | NA | TRBV27 | CASSVDRVYGYTF | TGTGCCAGCAGTGTCGACAGGGTCTATGGCTACACCTTC
NA | TRBJ2-3 | NA | TRBV19 | CASSWPDDTQYF | TGTGCCAGTAGTTGGCCCGACGATACGCAGTATTTT
NA | TRBJ2-5 | few | TRBV11-2 | CASSQPLQDPLLTQYF | TGTGCCAGCAGCCAGCCATTACAGGATCCTTTACTGACCCAGTACTTC
NA | TRBJ2-7 | NA | TRBV29-1 | CSVEDQGYEQYF | TGCAGCGTTGAAGATCAGGGCTACGAGCAGTACTTC